These 15 T cell receptor beta chains share one sample of origin, sequenced in a study of blood T cells in healthy people across ages. A second PCR, run for about 6 to 11 cycles, used a sample-barcoded 5' primer plus a J-beta primer mix. TCRdb analysed the 5' RACE reads with MiXCR anew, one entry per CDR3 protein. The repertoire holds about 730,000 distinct CDR3 sequences, with 43% as singletons. Sequences were obtained from blood. The origin of the receptors is a woman in her fifties or sixties in good health.

This clonotype has a handful of counts. This chain uses TRBV6-2 or TRBV6-3 with TRBJ2-3; D uncertain. This CDR3 contains 14 residues. Germline V gene data show CDR1 as MNHEY and CDR2 as SVGEGT. The V and J ends lost 2 bases and 3 bases respectively, with 9 bases between them. CDR3 loop: CASSYGFQTDTQYF. CDR3 in DNA: TGTGCCAGCAGTTACGGCTTCCAGACAGATACGCAGTATTTT.

J is TRBJ2-3 and V is TRBV10-3; D is ambiguous. The V end lost 3 bases, the J end lost 4 bases, and 8 bases lay between the germline ends. Per germline, CDR1 ENHRY and CDR2 SYGVKD. The CDR3 covers 13 residues. The CDR3 loop reads CAISDGPPDTQYF. CDR3 DNA: TGTGCCATCAGTGATGGACCCCCAGATACGCAGTATTTT.

Only one count was recorded for this clonotype. The gene calls are TRBV11-2 and TRBJ2-1, with TRBD2 matching over 9 bases. V gave up 2 bases and J gave up 4 bases; unmatched junction bases: 9. From germline, CDR1 is SGHAT and CDR2 FQNNGV. The CDR3 contains 17 residues. The CDR3 is CASSLRGLAALYNEQFF. DNA of the CDR3: TGTGCCAGCAGCTTACGGGGACTAGCAGCACTTTACAATGAGCAGTTCTTC.

The rearrangement links TRBV7-3 to TRBJ1-6; possibly TRBD1 for D (6 bases). V shed 0 bases and J shed 0 bases, with 9 bases lying between them. The CDR3 length is 17 residues. The V gene's germline CDR1 is SGHTA and CDR2 FQGTGA. The CDR3 nucleotides are TGTGCCAGCAGCTTAACGGGACACAGCTCCTATAATTCACCCCTCCACTTT. Translating gives CASSLTGHSSYNSPLHF.

V is TRBV12-3 or TRBV12-4 and J is TRBJ2-7, with 8 bases identical to TRBD2. V trimming: 5 bases; J trimming: 9 bases; junction bases outside the gene matches: 15. This CDR3 has 15 residues. Here the CDR3 DNA reads TGTGCCAGCAGTCAAAATGCGGGAGGATTAGACCTGCAGTACTTC. This translates into CASSQNAGGLDLQYF.

V usage is TRBV5-1 and J usage is TRBJ2-5; D is unclear. This CDR3 comprises 12 residues. In germline, CDR1 is SGHRS, CDR2 YFSETQ. Trimming stripped 5 bases from V and 3 bases from J, with 8 bases between. CDR3 in amino acids: CASRGGKETQYF. CDR3 in DNA: TGCGCCAGCAGGGGCGGTAAAGAGACCCAGTACTTC.

The chain is built from TRBV9 and TRBJ2-7, with D maybe TRBD2 (5 bases). The CDR3 covers 16 residues. Per the germline V gene, CDR1 is SGDLS and CDR2 is YYNGEE. Between the trimmed V and J ends, which lost 4 bases and 5 bases, there was a span of 22 bases. The CDR3 coding sequence is TGTGCCAGCAGCTCGAATCCCCGGCTAGCTACGAACGAGCAGTACTTC. Residues: CASSSNPRLATNEQYF. Supplemented by reference TRBV9 and TRBJ2-7, the full variable domain reads DSGVTQTPKHLITATGQRVTLRCSPRSGDLSVYWYQQSLDQGLQFLIQYYNGEERAKGNILERFSAQQFPDLHSELNLSSLELGDSALYFCASSSNPRLATNEQYFGPGTRLTVT.

The rearrangement uses TRBV7-2 and TRBJ2-6; D tentatively reads TRBD1 or TRBD2 (6 bases each). The V end lost 3 bases, the J end lost 1 base, and 19 bases lay between the germline ends. Per germline, CDR1 SGHTA and CDR2 FQGNSA. The CDR3 covers 19 residues. The DNA of the CDR3 is TGTGCCAGCAGCTTCTGGACCGGGGGCGCCATGTCTGGGGCCAACGTCCTGACTTTC. The encoded protein is CASSFWTGGAMSGANVLTF.

V usage is TRBV6-2 or TRBV6-3 and J usage is TRBJ2-7, with 9 bases aligning to TRBD1. In germline, CDR1 is MNHEY, CDR2 SVGEGT. The CDR3 contains 15 residues. Losses at the gene ends were 7 bases for V and 7 bases for J; bases not matched to a gene: 14. CDR3 nucleotide sequence: TGTGCCAGCATCTCAGGAGGGACAGGGTACAATGAGCAGTACTTC. Translated, it gives CASISGGTGYNEQYF.

This clonotype was picked up a small number of times. The chain employs TRBV9 and TRBJ2-1; 8 bases are a match to TRBD1. The V and J ends lost 4 bases and 5 bases, in that order; junction bases with no gene match: 14. The germline gives CDR1 SGDLS, CDR2 YYNGEE. The CDR3 totals 17 residues. CDR3 DNA sequence: TGTGCCAGCAGCTCCCGAGCCGGGACAGGTGCCAACAATGAGCAGTTCTTC. Its translation is CASSSRAGTGANNEQFF.

About this clonotype itself: This likely comes from a read error, as the CDR3 has no conserved phenylalanine or tryptophan at its end. The chain employs TRBV28 and TRBJ1-2; a possible D gene is TRBD1 (5 bases). V was cut by 4 bases and J by 4 bases, with 16 bases left in between. From germline, CDR1 is MDHEN and CDR2 SYDVKM. The CDR3 has 15 amino acids. The CDR3 here is CASSSTRGSAYGYTY. The CDR3 DNA reads TGTGCCAGCAGTTCCACACGGGGGTCCGCCTATGGCTACACCTAC.

CDR3 DNA sequence: TGTGCCAGCCACGTTAAGGACAGGCCCAATCAGCCCCAGCATTTT. As protein: CASHVKDRPNQPQHF. The chain couples TRBV6-1 to TRBJ1-5, with 7 bases that match TRBD1. The CDR3 length is 15 residues. The trim removed 8 bases at V and 3 bases at J, leaving 10 bases unmatched. CDR1 MNHNS and CDR2 SASEGT come from the germline V gene.

The chain couples TRBV27 to TRBJ2-1; D gene unclear. V was shortened by 6 bases and J by 4 bases, with 13 bases between the two germline ends. Germline CDR1 reads MNHEY; CDR2 reads SMNVEV (reference sequence). This CDR3 region has 14 residues. This CDR3 reads CASRDRTAYNEQFF. CDR3 nucleotides: TGTGCCAGCAGGGATAGGACGGCTTACAATGAGCAGTTCTTC.

This clonotype was seen once. J is TRBJ1-4 and V is TRBV4-3, with 10 bases identical to TRBD1. Germline CDR1 reads LGHNA; CDR2 reads YSLEER. The CDR3 is 16 residues long. V shed 3 bases and J 4 bases; nucleotides not matched to a gene: 5. CDR3 in amino acids: CASSQTGQGVNEKLFF. The CDR3 DNA is TGCGCCAGCAGCCAGACCGGACAGGGGGTTAATGAAAAACTGTTTTTT.

Details on this clonotype: A much larger clone is a single base away; this may be a read error. This sequence joins TRBV12-3 or TRBV12-4 and TRBJ2-4; 9 bases match TRBD2. V shed 4 bases and J 13 bases; nucleotides not matched to a gene: 14. This CDR3 spans 15 amino acids. The CDR3: CASSSELAGTNEQYF. For the CDR3, the DNA is TGTGCCAGCAGTTCCGAACTAGCGGGTACCAATGAGCAGTACTTC.